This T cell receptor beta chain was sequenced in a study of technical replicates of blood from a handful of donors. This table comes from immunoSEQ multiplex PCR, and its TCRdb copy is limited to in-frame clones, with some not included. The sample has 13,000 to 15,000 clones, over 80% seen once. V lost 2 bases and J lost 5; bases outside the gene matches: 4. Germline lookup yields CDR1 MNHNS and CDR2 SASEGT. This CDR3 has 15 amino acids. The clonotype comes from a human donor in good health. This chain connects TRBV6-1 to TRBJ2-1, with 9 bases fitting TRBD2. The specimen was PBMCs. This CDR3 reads CASSETASGNNEQFF. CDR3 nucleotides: TGTGCCAGCAGTGAAACCGCTAGCGGGAACAATGAGCAGTTCTTC.